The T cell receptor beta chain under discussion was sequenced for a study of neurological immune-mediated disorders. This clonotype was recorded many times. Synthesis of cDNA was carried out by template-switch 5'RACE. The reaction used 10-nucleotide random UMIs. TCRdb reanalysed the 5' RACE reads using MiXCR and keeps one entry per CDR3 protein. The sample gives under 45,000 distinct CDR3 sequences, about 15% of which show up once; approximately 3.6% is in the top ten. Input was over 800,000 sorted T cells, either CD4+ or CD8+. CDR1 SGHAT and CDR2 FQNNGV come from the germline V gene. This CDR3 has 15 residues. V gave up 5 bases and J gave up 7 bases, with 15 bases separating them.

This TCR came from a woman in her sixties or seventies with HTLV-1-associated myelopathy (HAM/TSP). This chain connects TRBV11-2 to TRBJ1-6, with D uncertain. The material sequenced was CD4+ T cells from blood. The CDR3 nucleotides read TGTGCCAGCAGCCCCACGGGGTTAGGGAATTCACCCCTCCACTTT. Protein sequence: CASSPTGLGNSPLHF.